Given below is one TCR beta chain in context. This sample is part of a study of T cell responses to AZD1222 COVID-19 vaccine. For the study at large: Second-dose groups at about 4 or about 12 weeks were pooled.

This CDR3 is built from 17 residues. In germline, CDR1 is SGHRS, CDR2 YFSETQ. Between the trimmed V and J ends, which lost 5 bases and 0 bases, there was a span of 17 bases. Sequencing used immunoSEQ multiplex PCR; TCRdb keeps in-frame clones, though not all of them. This sample carries 100,000 to 120,000 clones, approximately 90% of them seen once, and the ten largest clones take about 9.1%. Material: peripheral blood, obtained on day 0 of AZD1222 vaccination. V usage is TRBV5-1 and J usage is TRBJ1-4; weak D call: TRBD1 (6 bases). The receptor comes from an adult in good health. Written as DNA, the CDR3 is TGCGCCAGCAGGTTCAACAGGGAGCCTGCAACTAATGAAAAACTGTTTTTT. Translated, it gives CASRFNREPATNEKLFF.